Following are 3 T cell receptor beta chains from one sample sequenced in a study of CD8+ T cells in alopecia areata. Extracted from the samples, RNA was reverse transcribed into cDNA to serve as the sequencing template. Produced via immunoSEQ multiplex PCR; TCRdb's table is partial and in-frame only. The repertoire holds around 200,000 clones, with almost 65% as singletons. Sample: CD4+ T cells sorted from blood, taken at week 0. The receptors were gathered from a human donor with alopecia areata.

This clone was detected a few times. Other DNA variants within this sample encode the same CDR3. The gene calls are TRBV18 and TRBJ2-7, with D unclear. Germline V CDR1 and CDR2: KGHSH, LQKENI. Trimming pared 0 bases from V and 2 bases from J, leaving 5 bases between. This CDR3 comprises 13 residues. The CDR3 nucleotides read TGTGCCAGCTCACCACCAGCAGCCTACGAGCAGTACTTC. Translation gives CASSPPAAYEQYF.

To note about this clone: This sample includes further DNA sequences coding for the same CDR3. V gene TRBV29-1 combines with J gene TRBJ1-5; D uncertain. In germline, CDR1 is SQVTM, CDR2 ANQGSEA. Trimming shortened V by 4 bases and J by 0 bases, and 7 bases separated the two germline ends. The CDR3 consists of 13 residues. The CDR3 DNA reads as TGCAGCGTTGCGGAAAATAGCAATCAGCCCCAGCATTTT. It is translated as CSVAENSNQPQHF.

The chain is built from TRBV9 and TRBJ2-2; D remains unclear. The CDR3 spans 14 residues. Germline loops: CDR1 SGDLS, CDR2 YYNGEE. V was clipped by 0 bases and J by 1 base, with 4 bases between them. CDR3 loop: CASSVEGNTGELFF. CDR3 in DNA: TGTGCCAGCAGCGTAGAAGGGAACACCGGGGAGCTGTTTTTT. The variable domain in full, with the rest retrieved from reference TRBV9 and TRBJ2-2, is DSGVTQTPKHLITATGQRVTLRCSPRSGDLSVYWYQQSLDQGLQFLIQYYNGEERAKGNILERFSAQQFPDLHSELNLSSLELGDSALYFCASSVEGNTGELFFGEGSRLTVL.